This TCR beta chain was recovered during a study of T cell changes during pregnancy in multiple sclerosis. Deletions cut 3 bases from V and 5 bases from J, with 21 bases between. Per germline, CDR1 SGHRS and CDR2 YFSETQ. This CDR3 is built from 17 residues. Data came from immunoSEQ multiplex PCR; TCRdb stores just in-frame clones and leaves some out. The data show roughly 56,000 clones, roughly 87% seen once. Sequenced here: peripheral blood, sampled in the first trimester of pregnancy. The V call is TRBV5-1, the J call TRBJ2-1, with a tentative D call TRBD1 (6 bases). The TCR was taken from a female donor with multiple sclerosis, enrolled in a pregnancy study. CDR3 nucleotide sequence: TGCGCCAGCAGCTCAGGCCCGACAGGTGGGGCCCACAATGAGCAGTTCTTC. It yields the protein CASSSGPTGGAHNEQFF.